The clone carrying this T cell receptor (beta chain) was found many times. The antigen is undetermined. The data belong to a study of post-analysis software for immune sequencing data. Study-level information: Some patients lacked subtype; others had relapsing-remitting, secondary progressive or progressive-relapsing disease.

The study's findings and limits: Versus controls, multiple sclerosis patients showed significantly lower diversity (normalized Chao1). Roughly five TRBV segments appeared more often in patients than in controls, and TRBV5-6, TRBV5-1 and TRBV20-1 were among these.

cDNA libraries of TCR beta carried unique molecular identifiers. T cells numbering about 0.85 to 10 million yielded cDNA molecules that totaled about 500,000. TCRdb fed the PCR reads into MiXCR, producing one record per CDR3 protein. The table includes roughly 180,000 distinct CDR3 sequences, about 32% detected once. The germline gives CDR1 SGHVS, CDR2 FQNEAQ. The CDR3 sequence is 14 residues long. Trimming cost V 3 bases and J 2 bases, with 10 bases left between them. The source of this sequence is a girl between 5 and 17 years old with multiple sclerosis. Sequenced material: blood. The chain uses TRBV7-8 and TRBJ2-5; D unresolved. CDR3 nucleotides: TGTGCCAGCAGCTTGCTTACTCAACAAGAGACCCAGTACTTC. Residues: CASSLLTQQETQYF.